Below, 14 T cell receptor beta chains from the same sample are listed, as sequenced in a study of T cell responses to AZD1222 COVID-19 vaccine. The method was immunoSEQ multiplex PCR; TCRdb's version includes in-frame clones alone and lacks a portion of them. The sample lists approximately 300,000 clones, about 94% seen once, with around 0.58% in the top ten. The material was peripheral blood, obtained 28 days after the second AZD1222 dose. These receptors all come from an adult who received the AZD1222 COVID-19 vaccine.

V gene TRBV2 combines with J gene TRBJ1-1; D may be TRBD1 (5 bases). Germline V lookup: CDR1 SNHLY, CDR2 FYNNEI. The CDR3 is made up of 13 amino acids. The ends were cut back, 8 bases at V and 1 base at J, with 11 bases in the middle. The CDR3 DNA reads TGTGCCAGCCTTTTGGGACCGAACACTGAAGCTTTCTTT. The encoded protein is CASLLGPNTEAFF.

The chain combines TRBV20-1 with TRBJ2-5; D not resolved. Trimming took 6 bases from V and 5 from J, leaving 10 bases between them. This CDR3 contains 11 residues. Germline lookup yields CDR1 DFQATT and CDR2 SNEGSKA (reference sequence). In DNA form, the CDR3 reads TGCAGTGCCCCGGAGAGGGAGACCCAGTACTTC. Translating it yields CSAPERETQYF.

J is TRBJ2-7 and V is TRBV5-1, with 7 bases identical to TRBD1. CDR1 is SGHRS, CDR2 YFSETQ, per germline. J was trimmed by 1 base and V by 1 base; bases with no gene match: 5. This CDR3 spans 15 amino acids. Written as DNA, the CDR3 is TGCGCCAGCAGCTTGCGGGGCAGGGGGTCCTACGAGCAGTACTTC. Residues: CASSLRGRGSYEQYF.

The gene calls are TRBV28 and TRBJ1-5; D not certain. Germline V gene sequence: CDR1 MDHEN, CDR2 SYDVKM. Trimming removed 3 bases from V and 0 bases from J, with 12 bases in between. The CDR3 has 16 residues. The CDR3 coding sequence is TGTGCCAGCAGTTTTATCGCGGAGGATAGCAATCAGCCCCAGCATTTT. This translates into CASSFIAEDSNQPQHF.

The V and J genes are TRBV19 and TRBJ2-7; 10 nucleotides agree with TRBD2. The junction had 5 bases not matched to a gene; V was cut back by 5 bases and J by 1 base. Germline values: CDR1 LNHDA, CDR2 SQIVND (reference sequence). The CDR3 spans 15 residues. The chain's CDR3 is CASSESGRASYEQYF. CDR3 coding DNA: TGTGCCAGTAGTGAGAGCGGGAGGGCGTCCTACGAGCAGTACTTC.

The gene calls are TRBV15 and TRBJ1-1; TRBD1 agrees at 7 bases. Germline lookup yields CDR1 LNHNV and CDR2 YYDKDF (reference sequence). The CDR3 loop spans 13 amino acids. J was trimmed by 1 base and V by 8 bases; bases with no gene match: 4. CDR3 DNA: TGTGCCACCCTCAGGGGGGCGAACACTGAAGCTTTCTTT. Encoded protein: CATLRGANTEAFF.

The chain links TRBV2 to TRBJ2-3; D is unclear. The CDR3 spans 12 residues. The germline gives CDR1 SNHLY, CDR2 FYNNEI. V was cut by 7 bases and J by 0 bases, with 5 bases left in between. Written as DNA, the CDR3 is TGTGCCAGCAAAGAAAGCACAGATACGCAGTATTTT. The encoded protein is CASKESTDTQYF.

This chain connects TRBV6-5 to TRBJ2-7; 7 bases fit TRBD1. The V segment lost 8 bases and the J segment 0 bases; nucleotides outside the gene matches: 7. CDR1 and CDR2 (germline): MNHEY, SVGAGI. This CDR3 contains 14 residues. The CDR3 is CASEDRELSYEQYF. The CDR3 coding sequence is TGTGCCAGCGAAGACAGGGAGCTCTCCTACGAGCAGTACTTC.

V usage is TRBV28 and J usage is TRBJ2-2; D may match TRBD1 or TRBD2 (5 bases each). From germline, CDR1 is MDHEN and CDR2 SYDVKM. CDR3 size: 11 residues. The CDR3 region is CALRGGGELFF. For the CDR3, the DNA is TGTGCTCTGAGGGGCGGCGGGGAGCTGTTTTTT.

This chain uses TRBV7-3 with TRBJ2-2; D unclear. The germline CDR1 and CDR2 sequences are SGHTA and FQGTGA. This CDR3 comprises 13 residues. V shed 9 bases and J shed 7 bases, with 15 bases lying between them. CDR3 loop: CARFEQIDGELFF. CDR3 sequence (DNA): TGTGCCAGATTCGAACAGATAGACGGGGAGCTGTTTTTT.

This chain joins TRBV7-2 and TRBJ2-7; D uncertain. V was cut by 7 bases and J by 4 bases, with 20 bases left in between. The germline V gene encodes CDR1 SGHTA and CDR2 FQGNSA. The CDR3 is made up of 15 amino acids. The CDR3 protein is CASTAKGRLGYEQYF. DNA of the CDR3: TGTGCCAGCACCGCCAAGGGTCGACTGGGATACGAGCAGTACTTC.

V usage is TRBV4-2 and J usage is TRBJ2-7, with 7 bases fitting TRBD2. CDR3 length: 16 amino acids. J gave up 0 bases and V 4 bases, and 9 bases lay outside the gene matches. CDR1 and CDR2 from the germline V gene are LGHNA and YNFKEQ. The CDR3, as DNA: TGTGCCAGCAGCCGAAAATCTAGCGGTAGCTCCTACGAGCAGTACTTC. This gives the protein CASSRKSSGSSYEQYF.

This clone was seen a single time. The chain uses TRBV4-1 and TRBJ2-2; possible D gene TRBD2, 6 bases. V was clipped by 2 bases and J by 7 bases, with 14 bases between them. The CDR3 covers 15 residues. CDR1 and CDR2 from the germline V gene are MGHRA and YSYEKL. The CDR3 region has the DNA TGCGCCAGCAGCCAACGCAGGGAGGAGGTCGGGGAGCTGTTTTTT. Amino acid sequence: CASSQRREEVGELFF.

CDR3 DNA: TGTGCCAGTAGTATTCTGGGACAGCGGTCGCGCGGCACTGAAGCTTTCTTT. This sequence encodes CASSILGQRSRGTEAFF. The rearrangement links TRBV19 to TRBJ1-1; 7 bases agree with TRBD1. Unmatched junction bases numbered 14, after V lost 3 bases and J lost 4 bases. Germline CDR1 LNHDA, CDR2 SQIVND (reference sequence). The length of the CDR3 is 17 residues.